These T cell receptor beta chains were read from a single sample in a study of T cells in Graves' hyperthyroidism and ophthalmopathy. Via MiXCR, TCRdb re-called the multiplex PCR reads, giving one row per CDR3 protein. The sample has roughly 350,000 distinct CDR3 sequences, roughly 13% seen once; the top ten hold around 32%. Sequencing was carried out using blood. Receptors originate from a woman aged 40-49 years with Graves' ophthalmopathy. CDR3s include the opening cysteine and the closing phenylalanine or tryptophan. Fields, in order: V gene, J gene, D gene, clone size, CDR3 DNA, CDR3 protein. A D gene is named only where the DNA matches it firmly. The listing skips clone size in some rows; elsewhere it reads once, few, many or a size class.

>TRBV12-3/TRBV12-4|TRBJ2-7|NA|many
TGTGCCAGCACCCCCGGACAGTCCTACGAGCAGTACTTC
CASTPGQSYEQYF
>TRBV2|TRBJ2-1|TRBD2|many
TGTGCCAGCAGAAAAGGACTAGCGGGGGAGGTTGAGCAGTTCTTC
CASRKGLAGEVEQFF
>TRBV6-1|TRBJ2-3|TRBD2|many
TGTGCCAGCAGCGCTCTAGCGGGAGGTCCCGATACGCAGTATTTT
CASSALAGGPDTQYF
>TRBV2|TRBJ2-7|NA|NA
TGTGCCAGCAGTGTGGAAACAAACTACGAGCAGTACTTC
CASSVETNYEQYF
>TRBV30|TRBJ1-5|NA|many
TGTGCCTGGAGTGTTCGGGGCAATCAGCCCCAGCATTTT
CAWSVRGNQPQHF
>TRBV28|TRBJ1-6|NA|NA
TGTGCCAGCAGTTTAGGGGGGGGGCTGGCAAGGTCACCCCTCCACTTT
CASSLGGGLARSPLHF
>TRBV24-1|TRBJ1-2|NA|NA
TGTGCCACCAGTGACCCTATTCGACAGGCCAGTGGCTACACCTTC
CATSDPIRQASGYTF
>TRBV11-2|TRBJ1-2|TRBD1|many
TGTGCCAGCAGCTTGGGACAGGAGCTCTATGGCTACACCTTC
CASSLGQELYGYTF
>TRBV3-1|TRBJ2-5|TRBD2|many
TGTGCCAGCAGCCAAGGTCCCGGGACTAGACCGCAGTACTTC
CASSQGPGTRPQYF
>TRBV2|TRBJ2-5|TRBD1|many
TGTGCCAGCAGCGGACAGGGCAGAGAGACCCAGTACTTC
CASSGQGRETQYF